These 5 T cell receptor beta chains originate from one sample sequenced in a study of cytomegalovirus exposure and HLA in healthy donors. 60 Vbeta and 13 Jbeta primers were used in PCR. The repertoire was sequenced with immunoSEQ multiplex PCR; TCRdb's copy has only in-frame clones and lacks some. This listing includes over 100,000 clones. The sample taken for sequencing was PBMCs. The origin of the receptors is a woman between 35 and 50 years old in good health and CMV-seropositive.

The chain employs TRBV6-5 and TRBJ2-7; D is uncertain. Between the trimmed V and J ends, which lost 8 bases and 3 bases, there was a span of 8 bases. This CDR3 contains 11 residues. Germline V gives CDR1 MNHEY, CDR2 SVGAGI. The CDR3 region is CASGSFYEQYF. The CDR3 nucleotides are TGTGCCAGCGGCTCTTTCTACGAGCAGTACTTC.

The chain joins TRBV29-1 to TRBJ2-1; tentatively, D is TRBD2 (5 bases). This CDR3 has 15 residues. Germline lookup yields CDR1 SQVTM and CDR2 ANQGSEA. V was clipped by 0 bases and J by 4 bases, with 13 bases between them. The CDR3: CSVEDSRTQYNEQFF. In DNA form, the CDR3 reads TGCAGCGTTGAAGATTCTAGGACTCAATACAATGAGCAGTTCTTC.

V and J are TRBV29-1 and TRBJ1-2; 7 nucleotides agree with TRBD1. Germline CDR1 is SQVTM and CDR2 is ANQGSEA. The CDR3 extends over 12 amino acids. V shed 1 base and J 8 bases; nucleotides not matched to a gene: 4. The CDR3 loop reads CSVEGQGTGYTF. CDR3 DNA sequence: TGCAGCGTTGAAGGACAGGGAACGGGCTACACCTTC. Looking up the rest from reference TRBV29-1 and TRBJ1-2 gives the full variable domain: SAVISQKPSRDICQRGTSLTIQCQVDSQVTMMFWYRQQPGQSLTLIATANQGSEATYESGFVIDKFPISRPNLTFSTLTVSNMSPEDSSIYLCSVEGQGTGYTFGSGTRLTVV.

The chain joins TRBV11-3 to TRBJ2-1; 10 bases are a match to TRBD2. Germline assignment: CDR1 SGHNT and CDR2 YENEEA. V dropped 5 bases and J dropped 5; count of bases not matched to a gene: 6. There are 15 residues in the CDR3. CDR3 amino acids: CASSPPGLANNEQFF. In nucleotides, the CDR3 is TGTGCCAGCAGCCCGCCGGGACTAGCGAACAATGAGCAGTTCTTC.

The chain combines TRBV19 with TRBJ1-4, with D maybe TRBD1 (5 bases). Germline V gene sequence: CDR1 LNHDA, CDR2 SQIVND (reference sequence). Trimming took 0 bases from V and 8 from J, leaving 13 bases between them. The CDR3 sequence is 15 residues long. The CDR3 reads CASSIDLAGLEKLFF. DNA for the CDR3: TGTGCCAGTAGTATAGATCTGGCAGGGCTCGAAAAACTGTTTTTT.